Listed here are 22 T cell receptor beta chains from one sample, sequenced in a study of T cell repertoires in cytomegalovirus infection. Their antigen targets remain unknown. TCRdb re-analysed the reads in MiXCR, keeping a single row per CDR3 protein. The sample has fewer than 350,000 distinct CDR3 sequences; 25% to 35% are singletons. This specimen consisted of cultured PBMCs, obtained from culture after CMV antigen stimulation. These receptors were taken from a human donor in good health (CMV status not recorded). Some clones in this sample may be carry-over from other donors' samples.

The chain employs TRBV6-1 and TRBJ1-1; D is undetermined. CDR1 is MNHNS and CDR2 is SASEGT in the germline V gene. The CDR3 has 14 amino acids. The V end was cut by 6 bases, the J end by 0 bases, with 11 bases between. The CDR3 sequence: CASRHVGVNTEAFF. CDR3 in DNA: TGTGCCAGCAGGCACGTGGGAGTGAACACTGAAGCTTTCTTT.

This clonotype was detected only once. The rearrangement joins TRBV28 to TRBJ2-3, with TRBD1 identical over 8 bases. V shed 8 bases and J 14 bases; nucleotides not matched to a gene: 9. The germline gives CDR1 MDHEN, CDR2 SYDVKM. This CDR3 is 11 amino acids long. The CDR3 DNA reads as TGTGCCAGCGGTGGGACAGGTCGTGTGTATTTT. It is translated as CASGGTGRVYF.

This sequence joins TRBV7-6 and TRBJ2-2; 12 bases are a match to TRBD2. From germline, CDR1 is SGHVS and CDR2 FNYEAQ. Losses at the gene ends were 5 bases for V and 4 bases for J; bases not matched to a gene: 8. CDR3 length equals 17 residues. The CDR3 region has the DNA TGTGCCAGCAGCGGTACTAGCGGGGGGCCTCCCACCGGGGAGCTGTTTTTT. Translation gives CASSGTSGGPPTGELFF.

The genes are TRBV19 and TRBJ1-1; 8 bases agree with TRBD1. With 4 bases clipped from V and 6 bases from J, the junction kept 10 bases outside the gene matches. CDR1 is LNHDA and CDR2 is SQIVND in the germline V gene (reference sequence). The CDR3 is 15 amino acids. The CDR3 region is CASSTRTGRRSEAFF. The CDR3 DNA sequence: TGTGCCAGTAGTACACGGACAGGGCGAAGGTCTGAAGCTTTCTTT.

The chain recombines TRBV6-1 with TRBJ2-7; 7 bases are shared with TRBD2. J was trimmed by 3 bases and V by 8 bases; bases with no gene match: 10. Per the germline V gene, CDR1 is MNHNS and CDR2 is SASEGT. CDR3 length: 14 residues. CDR3 nucleotides: TGTGCCAGCCGAAGGGCGGGAGTTGTCTACGAGCAGTACTTC. Translating it yields CASRRAGVVYEQYF.

The chain combines TRBV10-3 with TRBJ1-1; D is undetermined. In germline, CDR1 is ENHRY, CDR2 SYGVKD. Trimming pared 0 bases from V and 0 bases from J, leaving 5 bases between. This CDR3 contains 14 residues. In DNA, the CDR3 is TGTGCCATCAGTGAGTCTAGTATGAACACTGAAGCTTTCTTT. It encodes CAISESSMNTEAFF.

Of note for this clonotype: Mismatch with germline at one junction end may stem from a read error. The chain combines TRBV6-2 or TRBV6-3 with TRBJ2-3, with no clear D. The CDR3 is made up of 12 amino acids. Germline CDR1 reads MNHEY; CDR2 reads SVGEGT. As DNA, the CDR3 is TGTGCCAGCAGTGACTCGCGGGATACGCAGTATTTT. The encoded protein is CASSDSRDTQYF.

This clonotype was counted only a few times. The V and J genes are TRBV7-8 and TRBJ2-7, with 11 nucleotides matching TRBD2. The CDR3 totals 16 residues. From germline, CDR1 is SGHVS and CDR2 FQNEAQ. J was trimmed by 0 bases and V by 5 bases; bases with no gene match: 6. The DNA of the CDR3 is TGTGCCAGCAGCCCCTTAGCGGGAGGGACCTCCTACGAGCAGTACTTC. It specifies CASSPLAGGTSYEQYF.

This clonotype was found many times. This chain uses TRBV12-3 or TRBV12-4 with TRBJ2-1; 12 nucleotides match TRBD2. CDR3 size: 16 residues. V lost 4 bases to trimming and J lost 0 bases; unmatched junction nucleotides: 1. Here the CDR3 DNA reads TGTGCCAGCAGTTGGACTAGCGGGAACTCCTACAATGAGCAGTTCTTC. It is translated as CASSWTSGNSYNEQFF.

The V call is TRBV28, the J call TRBJ1-2, with a weak D call TRBD1 (6 bases). V was cut by 5 bases and J by 1 base, with 26 bases left in between. The CDR3 length is 19 residues. The germline V gene encodes CDR1 MDHEN and CDR2 SYDVKM. The CDR3 DNA follows: TGTGCCAGCAGTCCAATATTGGCGGGGGGCGAAGGGTTTAACTATGGCTACACCTTC. Amino acids: CASSPILAGGEGFNYGYTF.

In its sample, this clonotype was seen a few times. The CDR3 coding sequence is TGTGCCAGCAGCGTTAGCGGGGGGCCAACTACTCGCACAGATACGCAGTATTTT. As protein: CASSVSGGPTTRTDTQYF. The chain has TRBV7-9 and TRBJ2-3, with 10 bases lining up with TRBD2. Germline CDR1 is SEHNR and CDR2 is FQNEAQ (reference sequence). V lost 5 bases and J lost 1; bases outside the gene matches: 12. The CDR3 runs 18 residues.

This clonotype was observed a few times. The rearrangement links TRBV19 to TRBJ1-1, with 8 bases fitting TRBD1. The CDR3 is made up of 15 amino acids. Germline V gene sequence: CDR1 LNHDA, CDR2 SQIVND (reference sequence). The J segment lost 0 bases and the V segment lost 5 bases, leaving 5 bases of the junction unmatched. The CDR3 here is CASSLQGALNTEAFF. The CDR3 DNA sequence: TGTGCCAGTAGTCTCCAGGGGGCCTTGAACACTGAAGCTTTCTTT.

This chain links TRBV12-3 or TRBV12-4 with TRBJ2-7, with TRBD1 identical over 7 bases. J lost 1 base, V lost 6 bases, and 12 bases had no gene match. The CDR3 sequence is 16 residues long. CDR3 region: CASSRQDRLLSYEQYF. CDR3 sequence (DNA): TGTGCCAGCAGCCGGCAGGACAGGCTACTTTCCTACGAGCAGTACTTC.

This clonotype has just a few counts. The CDR3 is CASSHRQGITEAFF. As DNA, the CDR3 is TGCGCCAGCAGCCATCGACAGGGGATCACTGAAGCTTTCTTT. The chain links TRBV4-1 to TRBJ1-1; TRBD1 matches at 8 bases. CDR3 length: 14 amino acids. Trimming cost V 3 bases and J 4 bases; bases outside gene matches: 4. The germline V gene encodes CDR1 MGHRA and CDR2 YSYEKL.

Many counts were recorded for this clonotype. The chain combines TRBV7-8 with TRBJ2-7, with D unresolved. The germline V gene has CDR1 SGHVS and CDR2 FQNEAQ. The CDR3 sequence is 14 residues long. Trimming left V 0 bases short and J 4 bases short, with 10 bases between. The CDR3 nucleotides are TGTGCCAGCAGCTTAGCGGGATTAAGTTACGAGCAGTACTTC. Translated, it gives CASSLAGLSYEQYF. Full variable domain (missing parts from reference TRBV7-8 and TRBJ2-7): GAGVSQSPRYKVAKRGQDVALRCDPISGHVSLFWYQQALGQGPEFLTYFQNEAQLDKSGLPSDRFFAERPEGSVSTLKIQRTQQEDSAVYLCASSLAGLSYEQYFGPGTRLTVT.

This clonotype was found many times. The chain carries TRBV7-2 and TRBJ2-1; D might be TRBD1 (5 bases). Trimming left V 0 bases short and J 10 bases short, with 16 bases between. Germline CDR1 and CDR2: SGHTA and FQGNSA. CDR3 size: 15 residues. The DNA of the CDR3 is TGTGCCAGCAGCTTAGCAGTACAGGTTCGTCACGAGCAGTTCTTC. It codes for CASSLAVQVRHEQFF.

This clonotype was counted at least ten times. This rearrangement joins TRBV5-1 to TRBJ2-2; D gene unclear. The CDR3 runs to 13 residues. Trimming stripped 4 bases from V and 4 bases from J, with 8 bases between. Germline-derived CDR1 and CDR2 are SGHRS and YFSETQ. The CDR3 loop reads CASSLRSTGELFF. CDR3 in DNA: TGCGCCAGCAGCCTCCGATCCACCGGGGAGCTGTTTTTT. Using reference TRBV5-1 and TRBJ2-2 for the parts outside the CDR3, the full variable domain is KAGVTQTPRYLIKTRGQQVTLSCSPISGHRSVSWYQQTPGQGLQFLFEYFSETQRNKGNFPGRFSGRQFSNSRSEMNVSTLELGDSALYLCASSLRSTGELFFGEGSRLTVL.

There are a few counts of this clonotype. The rearrangement links TRBV19 to TRBJ1-5; D remains unclear. This CDR3 spans 16 amino acids. With 3 bases removed from V and 0 bases from J, the gap between germline ends came to 12 bases. Germline V CDR1 and CDR2: LNHDA, SQIVND (reference sequence). CDR3 DNA: TGTGCCAGTAGTATTGTAGGTCTACCTAGCAATCAGCCCCAGCATTTT. Residues: CASSIVGLPSNQPQHF.

The rearrangement joins TRBV30 to TRBJ2-5, with TRBD2 matching 9 bases. The V and J ends lost 0 bases and 3 bases, in that order; junction bases with no gene match: 8. CDR3 length equals 16 residues. Germline V gives CDR1 GTSNPN, CDR2 SVGIG (reference sequence). The CDR3, as DNA: TGTGCCTGGAGTGTATTACCTAGCGGGAAGGAAGAGACCCAGTACTTC. It specifies CAWSVLPSGKEETQYF.

This clonotype was observed a handful of times. J is TRBJ2-3 and V is TRBV27; no clear D. In germline, CDR1 is MNHEY, CDR2 SMNVEV (reference sequence). V lost 6 bases, J lost 1 base, and 14 bases lay in between. This CDR3 spans 15 amino acids. The DNA of the CDR3 is TGTGCCAGCAGCCCCACCGTCAGCGGCACAGATACGCAGTATTTT. Translated: CASSPTVSGTDTQYF.

V usage is TRBV6-1 and J usage is TRBJ2-1, with D possibly TRBD2 on 5 matching bases. Germline loops: CDR1 MNHNS, CDR2 SASEGT. V was clipped by 6 bases and J by 12 bases, with 12 bases between them. This CDR3 is built from 11 residues. The CDR3 is CASRFGLGQFF. The CDR3 DNA follows: TGTGCCAGCAGGTTCGGACTGGGGCAGTTCTTC.

This clonotype was counted a few times. J is TRBJ1-5 and V is TRBV7-6, with TRBD1 matching over 7 bases. Germline CDR1 and CDR2: SGHVS and FNYEAQ. The CDR3 totals 14 residues. The trim removed 5 bases at V and 3 bases at J, leaving 4 bases unmatched. CDR3 coding DNA: TGTGCCAGCAGCGCCGGGACAGTCAATCAGCCCCAGCATTTT. The encoded protein is CASSAGTVNQPQHF.